This T cell receptor beta chain was captured in a study of cytomegalovirus exposure and HLA in healthy donors (TCRdb year 2017). Study-wide context: According to an earlier analysis of a few hundred of the donors, about 180 million T cells yielded roughly 100 million unique TCR beta sequences and 276 Gb of sequence data. Both class I and class II loci were covered by HLA typing, at four-digit resolution. The study combined high-throughput TCR immunosequencing, statistical association of individual TCRs with disease status, and machine learning to predict cytomegalovirus infection status. An early release that covered some 640 HLA-typed donors contained approximately 300 gigabases of sequencing data and 70 million to 100 million unique TCR sequences. Rather than using new phenotypic data, the later analysis identified candidate immune exposures from TCR beta sequences and from how often those sequences occurred across donors. A separate validation cohort of about 110 different subjects was used in addition to the roughly 700-subject first cohort. Alongside the repertoire data, information on donor age, sex, ethnicity and CMV serostatus was compiled. The T cell repertoires of several hundred subjects were profiled by immunosequencing and related to cytomegalovirus serostatus. The study aimed to test whether cataloging public T cell receptors could reveal signatures of past pathogen exposure. A later genetic analysis used genome-wide SNP genotypes for about 65% of the roughly 700 donors, treating that subset as a discovery cohort. In a later analysis, previously published TCR beta repertoires from 670 or so donors were re-analyzed and high-resolution HLA genotyping was added so that TCR occurrence patterns could be studied. A handful of DR-DQ haplotypes were handled as single units for association and clustering because linkage in the cohort was strong. On average, roughly 200,000 unique TCR beta nucleotide sequences were sequenced per donor among a few hundred genotyped donors of the cohort, with approximately 18% of those sequences being non-productive. Of the roughly 410 genotyped donors, 80% to 90% were placed in the genetic ancestry cluster associated with self-reported Caucasian donors. All discovery cohort repertoires had been generated using a single sequencing platform. The number of donors typed differed by locus, with about 629-630 for A, B, C, DRB1 and DQB1, more than 500 for DQA1, about 610 for DPA1, and around 460 for DPB1. In an earlier analysis of 587 of the donors, high-throughput TCR beta sequencing was used to judge whether each TCR beta V gene segment behaved as functional or pseudogenic. Broad study findings and their caveats: The study gave a list of 150 to 200 TCR beta chains associated with cytomegalovirus. In vitro tests confirmed that a few of the cytomegalovirus-associated TCR beta chains recognize cytomegalovirus antigens. Strong co-occurrence of HLA alleles, especially DR and DQ, made assigning TCR associations to individual alleles difficult. Correlated functional status among segregating V segments might reflect linkage disequilibrium, but an unknown experimental factor could not be ruled out. A group of highly shared sequence variants was considered likely to be a technical artifact of the sequencing pipeline. This cohort had only TCR beta chains sequenced, and the lack of alpha or paired-chain data limited which features could be detected. In a later analysis, around 17,000 TCR beta sequences were associated with specific HLA alleles at a false discovery rate of 0.05. A later genetic analysis reported fewer N-insertions in productive TCRs among donors in an Asian-associated ancestry cluster than the roughly 700-donor mean. An association between a missense DCLRE1C variant and V-gene and J-gene trimming of TCR beta chains was found in a later genetic analysis and replicated in an independent cohort. The authors suggested that the approach could potentially be extended to other disease states and immunological phenotypes. The earlier analysis of fewer than 750 of the donors excluded 15 to 20 rarely observed V segments, including chromosome 9 orphons, because counts were too low. The presence/absence analyses assumed that sequencing depth was roughly uniform across donors, and that assumption may not be true. Across donors, most TCR sequences were observed very rarely, whereas some public TCRs were present in many individuals. A later analysis found that TCR association rates varied across HLA loci, with DRB1 alleles showing the most associated TCRs and HLA-C alleles the fewest. The 87-base-pair reads could not distinguish some IMGT-functional V segments, including TRBV6-2 and TRBV6-3, so those segments were excluded. In both the original and validation cohorts, the classifier was reported to diagnose cytomegalovirus status with high specificity and sensitivity. Several of the top co-occurrence clusters appeared to be linked to parvovirus B19, influenza, CMV and Epstein-Barr virus, according to a later analysis. In an earlier analysis of around 600 of the donors, most TCR beta V segments were observed in productive rearrangements about 87% or about 30% of the time, broadly matching IMGT annotations. A later analysis found that most CMV-associated TCR beta chains appeared HLA-restricted, with HLA associations seemingly driven largely by CMV exposure. In a later analysis, HLA-associated TCR beta chains showed more clonal expansion and lower generation probabilities than non-associated chains that were equally common. Immune exposure information for the cohort was limited to CMV serostatus. Because HLA typing was missing for some donors at each locus, association tests included only the typed subset. A further reported finding was that TCR beta sequences accurately predicted the HLA-A and HLA-B alleles for most subjects in the first cohort.

The cohort comprised 710 or so healthy bone marrow donors. All cohort members were sampled while nominally healthy, although unrecorded immune exposures were likely present. The donor was CMV seronegative and was included in the group of a few hundred seronegative cohort members. Every donor gave a peripheral blood sample, and the peripheral blood mononuclear cells from that sample were used for TCR beta sequencing. The Qiagen DNeasy Blood Extraction Kit was used to extract genomic DNA from the blood cell samples. Worth noting for this clone: It lacks a known antigen. The input lacks base qualities; no much larger clone sits a single base away.

Library preparation employed the immunoSEQ multiplex PCR assay. For the multiplex PCR, a mixture combining 60 forward primers for TCR Vbeta segments and 13 reverse primers for TCR Jbeta segments was used. A multiplex PCR assay on genomic DNA amplified the CDR3 region of rearranged TCR beta genes. The amplified TCR beta libraries were sequenced on the Illumina HiSeq System as 87-base-pair reads. The original methods were these. Across the roughly 670 repertoires, a later analysis counted tens of millions of unique TCR beta chains, approximately 10 million of which were shared by at least two donors. A nearest-neighbor algorithm error-corrected the raw reads and collapsed the reads into unique sequences, merging closely related sequences to remove PCR and sequencing errors. CDR3 sequences were aligned to IMGT reference sequences to assign V, D and J gene segments. For a sequence to be retained, a match of at least six nucleotides was required to both a V gene segment and a J gene segment. Rearrangements were classified as productive when the CDR3 lacked stop codons and remained in frame with V and J, and all other rearrangements were classified as non-productive. CDR3 was defined by IMGT convention, running from the second conserved V-encoded cysteine to the conserved J-encoded phenylalanine. In an earlier analysis of 550 to 650 of the donors, sequences lacking an unambiguous match to a single V gene segment were excluded. An earlier analysis of about 600 of the donors called V segments functional above 56.7% productive rearrangements and segregating when the between-donor standard deviation exceeded 5%. A statistical classification framework was built for diagnosing cytomegalovirus status from the catalog of TCR beta chain sequences. In a later analysis, V and J genes were assigned by comparing TCR nucleotide sequences against IMGT/GENE-DB human TR gene sequences. Using the TCRdist pipeline, a later analysis assigned CDR3 sequences along with most-parsimonious VDJ recombination scenarios. In a later analysis, each TCR beta chain was defined by its CDR3 amino acid sequence together with its V-gene family, and reads without a unique V-gene family were excluded. In a later analysis, approximately 640 highly shared, low-generation-probability nucleotide sequences were removed to address suspected cross-contamination and a sequencing artifact. In a later analysis, a clonal expansion index was calculated for each public chain from normalized within-repertoire ranks of inferred template counts. A later analysis computed generation probabilities with a VDJ recombination model fitted to out-of-frame rearrangements, and checked the results against IGoR. In a later analysis, TCR-TCR, TCR-HLA and TCR-CMV co-occurrence was scored with hypergeometric tests, and a repertoire-size bias correction was applied to TCR pairs. False discovery rates were estimated in a later analysis by permuting HLA or CMV assignments 20 times. In a later analysis, co-occurring TCRs were grouped with DBSCAN, and TCRdist sequence similarity was added when clustering was performed within HLA-allele-positive subsets. Repertoires with fewer than 30,000 or more than 120,000 public chains, plus five repertoires with anomalous nucleotide sharing, were excluded from co-occurrence clustering. TCRdb mirrors the immuneACCESS table, restricted to in-frame sequences. Some clones are absent from its copies; in checked studies, under half trace to an unresolved V gene, and the reason for the others is unknown. V and J calls and clone size are as listed in that table; D and trimming were resolved from the DNA. The sample records roughly 120,000 clones, over 75% of which are singletons. The ten largest clonotypes hold 1.4% to 1.5% of the sample.

From its cysteine to its phenylalanine, the CDR3 spans 13 amino acids. Of all the DNA, just the CDR3 is kept, 39 bases in frame from base 1. Compared with germline, V lacks 8 bases and J lacks 1 base; bases without a gene match: 5. The germline V gene encodes CDR1 SQVTM and CDR2 ANQGSEA. The sequence links TRBV29-1 to TRBJ2-1; the central 7 bases match TRBD1. The sequenced material came from PBMCs. The source is a woman in her late teens or twenties in good health and CMV-seronegative. The CDR3 sequence is CSLGTASYNEQFF. The nucleotide sequence reads TGCAGCTTGGGGACAGCTTCCTACAATGAGCAGTTCTTC.